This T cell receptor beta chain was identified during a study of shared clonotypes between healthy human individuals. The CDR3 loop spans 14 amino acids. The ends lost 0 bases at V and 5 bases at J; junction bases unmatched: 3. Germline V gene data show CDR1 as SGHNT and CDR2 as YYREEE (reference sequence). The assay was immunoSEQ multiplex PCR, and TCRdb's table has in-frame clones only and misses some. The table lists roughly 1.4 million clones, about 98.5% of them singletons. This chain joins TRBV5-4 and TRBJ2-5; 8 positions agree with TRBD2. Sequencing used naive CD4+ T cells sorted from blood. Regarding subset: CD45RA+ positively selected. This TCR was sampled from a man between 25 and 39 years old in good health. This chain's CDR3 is CASSLVGTRETQYF. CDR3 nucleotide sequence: TGTGCCAGCAGCTTGGTAGGGACTAGGGAGACCCAGTACTTC.